This record covers a single T cell receptor beta chain. Its antigen is not identified. This sample is drawn from a study of identical twins. CDR1 and CDR2 from the germline V gene are MNHEY and SMNVEV (reference sequence). V shed 2 bases, J shed 1 base, and the junction held 9 bases outside the gene matches. The CDR3 length is 18 residues. The cDNA had a unique molecular identifier and a template-switch universal primer site. TCRdb re-called the 5' RACE reads with MiXCR, one entry per CDR3 protein. The table records 690,000 or so distinct CDR3 sequences, 8% to 9% of them present only once. In every case, the donor was a healthy Caucasian. General observations from the study: Memory repertoires lacked the insertion deficit that abundant cord blood beta clonotypes showed.

The data were also submitted as part of a second study, on yellow fever vaccine responses in identical twins. That work states: Twins reportedly had a vaccine T cell response that seemed partly convergent, partly personalized.

J is TRBJ2-1 and V is TRBV27; 9 bases match TRBD2. The sequence derives from a woman under 30 in good health. Input material: PBMCs. The CDR3 DNA reads TGTGCCAGCAGTTTAAGAGGCGGGAGGGCCGGATCCTACAATGAGCAGTTCTTC. Encoded protein: CASSLRGGRAGSYNEQFF.